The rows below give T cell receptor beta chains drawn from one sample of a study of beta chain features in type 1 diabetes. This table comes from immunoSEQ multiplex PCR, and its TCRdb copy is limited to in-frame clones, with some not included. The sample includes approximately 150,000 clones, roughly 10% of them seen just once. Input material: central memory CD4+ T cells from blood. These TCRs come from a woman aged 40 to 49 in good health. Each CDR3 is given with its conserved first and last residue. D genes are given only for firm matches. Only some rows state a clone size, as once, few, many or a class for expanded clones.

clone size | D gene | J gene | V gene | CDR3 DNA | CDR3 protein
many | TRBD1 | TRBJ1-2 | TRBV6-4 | TGTGCCAGCAGTGTACAGGGGTCTTTCGGCTACACCTTC | CASSVQGSFGYTF
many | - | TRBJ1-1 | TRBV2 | TGTGCCAGCCAGGGTTTATTGGGCACTGAAGCTTTCTTT | CASQGLLGTEAFF
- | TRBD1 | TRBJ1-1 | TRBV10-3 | TGTGCCATCTGGACAGGGAGCACTGAAGCTTTCTTT | CAIWTGSTEAFF
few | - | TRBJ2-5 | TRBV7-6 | TGTGCCAGCAGTCGAGCGTTCGGCCTACAAGAGACCCAGTACTTC | CASSRAFGLQETQYF
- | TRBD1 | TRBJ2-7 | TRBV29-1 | TGCAGCGTTGTAAGCAGGGGGCGCTACGAGCAGTACTTC | CSVVSRGRYEQYF
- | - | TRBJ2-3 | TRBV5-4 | TGTGCCAGCAGCTTGCCCCCAGCAGATACGCAGTATTTT | CASSLPPADTQYF
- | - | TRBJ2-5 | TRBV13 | TGTGCCAGCAGCCTAGGACAGGGAGGGGAGACCCAGTACTTC | CASSLGQGGETQYF
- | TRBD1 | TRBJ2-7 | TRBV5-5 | TGTGCCAGCAGCGTTCAACAGGGGGCCTACGAGCAGTACTTC | CASSVQQGAYEQYF
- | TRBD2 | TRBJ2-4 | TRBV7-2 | TGTGCCAGCAGCTTAGCGGGCGTAGCGGGCATTCAGTACTTC | CASSLAGVAGIQYF
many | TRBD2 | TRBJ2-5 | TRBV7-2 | TGTGCCAGCAGCTACGGGGGGGTCGGAGAGACCCAGTACTTC | CASSYGGVGETQYF
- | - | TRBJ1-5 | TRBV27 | TGTGCCAGCAGTTTATCCGCCTTAGATCCGCCCCAGCATTTT | CASSLSALDPPQHF
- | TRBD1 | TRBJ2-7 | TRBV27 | TGTGCCAGCAGTCATTCGGACAGGGGGTACGAGCAGTACTTC | CASSHSDRGYEQYF
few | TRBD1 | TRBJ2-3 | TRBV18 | TGTGCCAGCTCACTCGCCTGGGGGCAGGGGGCAGGCACAGATACGCAGTATTTT | CASSLAWGQGAGTDTQYF
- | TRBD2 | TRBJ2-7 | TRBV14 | TGTGCCAGCAGCCGCCTACTAGCGGGGGATTACGAGCAGTACTTC | CASSRLLAGDYEQYF
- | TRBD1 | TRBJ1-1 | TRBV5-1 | TGCGCCAGCAGCTTGTTTAACAGGGGAACTGAAGCTTTCTTT | CASSLFNRGTEAFF